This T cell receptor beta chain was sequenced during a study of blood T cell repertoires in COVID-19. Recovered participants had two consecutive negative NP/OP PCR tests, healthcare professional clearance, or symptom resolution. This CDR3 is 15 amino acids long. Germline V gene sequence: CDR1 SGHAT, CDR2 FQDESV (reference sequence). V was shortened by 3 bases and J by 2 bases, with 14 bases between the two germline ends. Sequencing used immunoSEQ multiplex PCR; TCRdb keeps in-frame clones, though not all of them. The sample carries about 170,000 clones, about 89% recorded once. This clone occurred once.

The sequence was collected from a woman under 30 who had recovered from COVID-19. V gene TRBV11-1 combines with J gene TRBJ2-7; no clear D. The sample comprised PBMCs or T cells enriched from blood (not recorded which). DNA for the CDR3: TGTGCCAGCAGCTTCTCCAGAACCCCCCCCTACGAGCAGTACTTC. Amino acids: CASSFSRTPPYEQYF.